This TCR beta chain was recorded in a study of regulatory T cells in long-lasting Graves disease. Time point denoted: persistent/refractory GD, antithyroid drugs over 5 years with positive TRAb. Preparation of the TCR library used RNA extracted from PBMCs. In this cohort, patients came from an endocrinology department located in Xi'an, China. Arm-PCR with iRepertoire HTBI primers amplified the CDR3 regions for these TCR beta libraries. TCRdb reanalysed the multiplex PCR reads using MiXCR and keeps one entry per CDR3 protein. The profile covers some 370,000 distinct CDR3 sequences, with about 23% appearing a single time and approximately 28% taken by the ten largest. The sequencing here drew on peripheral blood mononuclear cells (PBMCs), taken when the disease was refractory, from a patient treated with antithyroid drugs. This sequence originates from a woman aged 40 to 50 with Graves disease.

CDR3 sequence: CATSDPGDTQYF. The DNA for the CDR3 is TGTGCCACCAGTGATCCAGGGGATACGCAGTATTTT. The rearrangement uses TRBV24-1 and TRBJ2-3; perhaps TRBD1 as D (5 bases). The CDR3 has 12 residues. The germline gives CDR1 KGHDR, CDR2 SFDVKD. Trimming left V 3 bases short and J 6 bases short, with 6 bases between.